A selection of T cell receptor beta chains follows, all from one sample in a study of Ad26.COV2.S vaccination and SARS-CoV-2 variants. Data came from immunoSEQ multiplex PCR; TCRdb stores just in-frame clones and leaves some out. Of around 300,000 clones in the sample, approximately 87% are singletons; the top ten hold around 5%. Sequenced here: peripheral blood, sampled in a trial of Ad26.COV2.S vaccine versus placebo. These receptors came from a person aged 18-60 years who received the Ad26.COV2.S COVID-19 vaccine or a placebo. Both conserved end residues are part of each CDR3. The order of the fields is J gene, V gene, clone size, D gene, CDR3 protein, CDR3 DNA. D genes are given only for firm matches. Expanded clones are given a class, and other clones once, few, many or no size at all.

J: TRBJ1-3
V: TRBV7-9
size: NA
D: TRBD1
CDR3: CASSRGEGASSGNTIYF
DNA: TGTGCCAGCAGCCGAGGGGAGGGGGCGAGCTCTGGAAACACCATATATTTT

J: TRBJ1-2
V: TRBV6-5
size: once
D: NA
CDR3: CASSYGQDGYTF
DNA: TGTGCCAGCAGTTACGGTCAGGATGGCTACACCTTC

J: TRBJ1-5
V: TRBV9
size: NA
D: TRBD1
CDR3: CASSVGPGGSQPQHF
DNA: TGTGCCAGCAGCGTAGGTCCAGGGGGGAGTCAGCCCCAGCATTTT

J: TRBJ2-3
V: TRBV5-8
size: few
D: NA
CDR3: CASSLATDTQYF
DNA: TGTGCCAGCAGCTTGGCAACAGATACGCAGTATTTT

J: TRBJ2-3
V: TRBV5-8
size: NA
D: TRBD2
CDR3: CASRPGLAGGDTQYF
DNA: TGTGCCAGCAGGCCGGGACTAGCGGGAGGAGATACGCAGTATTTT

J: TRBJ2-2
V: TRBV13
size: NA
D: NA
CDR3: CASSLGRAGELFF
DNA: TGTGCCAGCAGCTTAGGCAGGGCCGGGGAGCTGTTTTTT

J: TRBJ2-7
V: TRBV27
size: NA
D: TRBD1
CDR3: CASSLEDRGYEQYF
DNA: TGTGCCAGCAGTTTAGAGGACAGGGGCTACGAGCAGTACTTC

J: TRBJ1-4
V: TRBV4-2
size: NA
D: TRBD1
CDR3: CASSQDRSTGAEKLFF
DNA: TGTGCCAGCAGCCAAGATAGGAGTACAGGGGCCGAAAAACTGTTTTTT

J: TRBJ1-3
V: TRBV6-6
size: NA
D: TRBD1
CDR3: CASSYSTGGSGNTIYF
DNA: TGTGCCAGCAGTTACTCGACAGGGGGCTCTGGAAACACCATATATTTT

J: TRBJ1-1
V: TRBV27
size: NA
D: NA
CDR3: CASSLRIGTEAFF
DNA: TGTGCCAGCAGTTTACGAATAGGCACTGAAGCTTTCTTT

J: TRBJ1-5
V: TRBV19
size: NA
D: NA
CDR3: CASSMSLGQPPHF
DNA: TGTGCCAGTAGTATGTCTCTAGGACAGCCTCCGCATTTT

J: TRBJ1-2
V: TRBV30
size: NA
D: TRBD1
CDR3: CARGGQEDFYGYTF
DNA: TGTGCCAGAGGAGGACAGGAGGACTTTTATGGCTACACCTTC

J: TRBJ1-3
V: TRBV6-5
size: once
D: NA
CDR3: CASSFSGNTIYF
DNA: TGTGCCAGCTCGTTCTCTGGAAACACCATATATTTT